Sequencing of this T cell receptor (beta chain) was carried out in a study of T cells after yellow fever vaccination. General study points: Clonotype sharing between CD4 and CD8 compartments was small.

Germline values: CDR1 DFQATT, CDR2 SNEGSKA (reference sequence). The CDR3 spans 14 residues. Unmatched junction bases numbered 8, after V lost 6 bases and J lost 1 base. MiXCR, run by TCRdb on the 5' RACE reads, gives a single entry per CDR3 protein. The table lists about 360,000 distinct CDR3 sequences, around 6.5% of them singletons. This clonotype was seen more than once but under ten times. Its specificity is unknown. The V and J genes are TRBV20-1 and TRBJ2-7; 8 positions match TRBD1. This receptor was obtained from a man aged 25 to 45 who received the YFV17D yellow fever vaccine. Here the sequenced sample was PBMCs, taken 5 days after the yellow fever booster vaccination. The CDR3 region is CSASGGQVSYEQYF. Written as DNA, the CDR3 is TGCAGTGCATCCGGGGGACAGGTGTCCTACGAGCAGTACTTC.